The sequence of this T cell receptor (beta chain) was determined in a study of cytomegalovirus exposure and HLA in healthy donors. For this clone: Its target is unknown.

Study-level findings and limits: The study listed roughly 160 cytomegalovirus-associated TCR beta chains.

Trimming took off 1 base at V and 6 bases at J, with 15 bases between the two ends. CDR1 SGHTA and CDR2 FQGNSA come from the germline V gene. The CDR3 sequence is 15 residues long. The PCR was carried out with 60 Vbeta primers and 13 Jbeta primers. Measured with immunoSEQ multiplex PCR; TCRdb has only the in-frame clones, and not every one. The sample gives over 100,000 clones, over 80% of which show up once; around 2.2% is in the top ten. Sequencing was carried out using PBMCs. The TCR originated in a man aged 25 to 45 in good health and CMV-seronegative. The chain is built from TRBV7-2 and TRBJ1-1, with no clear D. The CDR3 spells CASSLVVGGSAEAFF. CDR3 in DNA: TGTGCCAGCAGCTTAGTGGTTGGAGGGTCGGCTGAAGCTTTCTTT.